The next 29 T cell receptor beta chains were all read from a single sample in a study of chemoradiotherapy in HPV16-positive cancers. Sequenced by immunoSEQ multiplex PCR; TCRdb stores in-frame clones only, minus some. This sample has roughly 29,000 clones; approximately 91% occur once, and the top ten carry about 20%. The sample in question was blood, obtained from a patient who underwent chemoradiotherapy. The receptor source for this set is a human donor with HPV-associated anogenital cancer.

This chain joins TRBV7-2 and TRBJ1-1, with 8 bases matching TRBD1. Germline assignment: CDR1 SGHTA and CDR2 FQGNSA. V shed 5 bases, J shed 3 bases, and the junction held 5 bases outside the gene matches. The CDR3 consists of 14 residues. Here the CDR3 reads CASSQGQVHTEAFF. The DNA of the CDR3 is TGTGCCAGCAGCCAGGGACAGGTACACACTGAAGCTTTCTTT. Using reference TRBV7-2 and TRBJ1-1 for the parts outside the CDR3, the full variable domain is GAGVSQSPSNKVTEKGKDVELRCDPISGHTALYWYRQSLGQGLEFLIYFQGNSAPDKSGLPSDRFSAERTGGSVSTLTIQRTQQEDSAVYLCASSQGQVHTEAFFGQGTRLTVV.

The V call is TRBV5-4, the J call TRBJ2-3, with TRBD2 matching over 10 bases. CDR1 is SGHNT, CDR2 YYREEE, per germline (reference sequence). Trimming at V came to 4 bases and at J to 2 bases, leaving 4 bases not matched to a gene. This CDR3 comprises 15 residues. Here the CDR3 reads CASSLGLAATDTQYF. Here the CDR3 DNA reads TGTGCCAGCAGCCTCGGACTAGCGGCCACAGATACGCAGTATTTT.

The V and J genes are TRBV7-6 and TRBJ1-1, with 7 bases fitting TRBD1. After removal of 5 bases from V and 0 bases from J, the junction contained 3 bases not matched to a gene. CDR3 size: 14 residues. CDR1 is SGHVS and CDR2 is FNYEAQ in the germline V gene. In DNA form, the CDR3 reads TGTGCCAGCAGCACGGGACAGTTGAACACTGAAGCTTTCTTT. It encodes CASSTGQLNTEAFF. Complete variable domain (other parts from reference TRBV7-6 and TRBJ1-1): GAGVSQSPRYKVTKRGQDVALRCDPISGHVSLYWYRQALGQGPEFLTYFNYEAQQDKSGLPNDRFSAERPEGSISTLTIQRTEQRDSAMYRCASSTGQLNTEAFFGQGTRLTVV.

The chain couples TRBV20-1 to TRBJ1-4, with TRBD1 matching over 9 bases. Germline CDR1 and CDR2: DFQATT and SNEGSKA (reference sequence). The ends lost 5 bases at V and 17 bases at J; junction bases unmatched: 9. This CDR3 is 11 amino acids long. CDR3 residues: CSASGRDRAFF. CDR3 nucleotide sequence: TGCAGTGCTTCAGGCCGGGACAGGGCATTTTTT.

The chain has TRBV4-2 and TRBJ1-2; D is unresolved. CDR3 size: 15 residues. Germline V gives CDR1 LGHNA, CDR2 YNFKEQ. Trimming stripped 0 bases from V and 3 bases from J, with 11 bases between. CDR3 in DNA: TGTGCCAGCAGCCAAGAAATGGGCGGGCACTATGGCTACACCTTC. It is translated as CASSQEMGGHYGYTF.

The CDR3 DNA sequence: TGTGCCATCAGAGGAGGGGGCGAGGCTGAAGCTTTCTTT. This encodes CAIRGGGEAEAFF. The chain is built from TRBV10-3 and TRBJ1-1; 7 bases align to TRBD1. With V trimmed by 6 bases and J by 6 bases, 7 bases remained unmatched. Germline CDR1 ENHRY, CDR2 SYGVKD. The CDR3 consists of 13 residues.

The CDR3 region is CASSLGQGAGEKLFF. The CDR3 DNA reads TGTGCCAGCAGTCTAGGACAGGGGGCGGGTGAAAAACTGTTTTTT. The chain links TRBV2 to TRBJ1-4, with 11 positions matching TRBD1. Germline values: CDR1 SNHLY, CDR2 FYNNEI. V dropped 5 bases and J dropped 7; count of bases not matched to a gene: 6. CDR3 length: 15 amino acids.

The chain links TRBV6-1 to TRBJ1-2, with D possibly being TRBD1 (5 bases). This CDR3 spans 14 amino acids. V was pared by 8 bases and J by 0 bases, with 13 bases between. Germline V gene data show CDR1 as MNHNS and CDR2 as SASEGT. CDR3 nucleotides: TGTGCCAGCGCATGGAGGGACGCTAACTATGGCTACACCTTC. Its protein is CASAWRDANYGYTF.

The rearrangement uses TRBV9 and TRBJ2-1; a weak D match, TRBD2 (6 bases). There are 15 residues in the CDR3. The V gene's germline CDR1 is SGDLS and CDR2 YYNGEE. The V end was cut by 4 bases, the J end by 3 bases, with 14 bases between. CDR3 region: CASSTGTAFYNEQFF. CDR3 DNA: TGTGCCAGCAGCACTGGGACTGCATTCTACAATGAGCAGTTCTTC.

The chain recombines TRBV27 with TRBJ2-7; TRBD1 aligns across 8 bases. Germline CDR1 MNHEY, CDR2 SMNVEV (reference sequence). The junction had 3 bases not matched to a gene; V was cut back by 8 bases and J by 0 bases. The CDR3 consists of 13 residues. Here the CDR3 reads CASRTGISYEQYF. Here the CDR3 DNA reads TGTGCCAGCCGGACAGGGATCTCCTACGAGCAGTACTTC.

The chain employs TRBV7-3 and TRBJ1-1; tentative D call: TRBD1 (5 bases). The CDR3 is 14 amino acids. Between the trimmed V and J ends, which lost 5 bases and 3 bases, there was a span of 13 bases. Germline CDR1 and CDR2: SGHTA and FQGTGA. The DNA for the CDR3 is TGTGCCAGCAGCCCGCAGGGATGGGACACTGAAGCTTTCTTT. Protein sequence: CASSPQGWDTEAFF. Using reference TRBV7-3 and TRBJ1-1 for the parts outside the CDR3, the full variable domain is GAGVSQTPSNKVTEKGKYVELRCDPISGHTALYWYRQSLGQGPEFLIYFQGTGAADDSGLPNDRFFAVRPEGSVSTLKIQRTERGDSAVYLCASSPQGWDTEAFFGQGTRLTVV.

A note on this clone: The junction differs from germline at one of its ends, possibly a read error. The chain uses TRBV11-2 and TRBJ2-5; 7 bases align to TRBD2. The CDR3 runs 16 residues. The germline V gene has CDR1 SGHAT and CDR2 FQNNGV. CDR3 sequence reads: CASTLMGGGGQETQYF. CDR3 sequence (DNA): TGTGCCAGCACCTTAATGGGGGGGGGTGGCCAAGAGACCCAGTACTTC.

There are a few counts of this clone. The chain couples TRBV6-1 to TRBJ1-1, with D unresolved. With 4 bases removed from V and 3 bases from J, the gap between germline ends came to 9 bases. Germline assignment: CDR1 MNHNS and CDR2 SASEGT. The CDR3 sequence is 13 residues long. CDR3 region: CASSVPGYTEAFF. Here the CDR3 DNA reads TGTGCCAGCAGTGTACCCGGCTACACTGAAGCTTTCTTT.

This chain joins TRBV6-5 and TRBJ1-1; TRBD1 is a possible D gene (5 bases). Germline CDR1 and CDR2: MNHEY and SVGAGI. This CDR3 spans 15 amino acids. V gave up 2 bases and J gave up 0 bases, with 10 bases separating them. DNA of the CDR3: TGTGCCAGCAGTTACAGGGGCTCCATGAACACTGAAGCTTTCTTT. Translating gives CASSYRGSMNTEAFF.

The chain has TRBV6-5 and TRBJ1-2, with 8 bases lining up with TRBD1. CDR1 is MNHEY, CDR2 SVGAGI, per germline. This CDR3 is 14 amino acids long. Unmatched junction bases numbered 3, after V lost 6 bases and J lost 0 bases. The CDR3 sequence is CASSWTGTNYGYTF. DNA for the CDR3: TGTGCCAGCAGCTGGACAGGGACTAACTATGGCTACACCTTC.

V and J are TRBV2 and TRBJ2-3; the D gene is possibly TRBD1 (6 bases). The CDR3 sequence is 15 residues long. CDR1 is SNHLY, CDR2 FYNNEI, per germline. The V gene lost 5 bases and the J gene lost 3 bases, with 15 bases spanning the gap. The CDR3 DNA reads TGTGCCAGCAGTCCTCCGCAGGGGCGAACAGATACGCAGTATTTT. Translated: CASSPPQGRTDTQYF.

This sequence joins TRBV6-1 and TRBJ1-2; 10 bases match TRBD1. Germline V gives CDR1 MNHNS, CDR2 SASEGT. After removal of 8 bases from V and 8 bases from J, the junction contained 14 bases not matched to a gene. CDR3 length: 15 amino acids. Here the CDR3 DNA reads TGTGCCAGCTGGGCCACGGGACAGGGGTTGGGCGGCTACACCTTC. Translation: CASWATGQGLGGYTF.

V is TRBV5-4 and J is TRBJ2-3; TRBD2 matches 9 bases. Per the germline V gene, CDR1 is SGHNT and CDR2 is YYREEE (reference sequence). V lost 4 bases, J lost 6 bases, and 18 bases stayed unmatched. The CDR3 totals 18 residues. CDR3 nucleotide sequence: TGTGCCAGCAGCCCGCCCCCGGGGGGCGGGGGGGCCGGGGATACGCAGTATTTT. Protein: CASSPPPGGGGAGDTQYF.

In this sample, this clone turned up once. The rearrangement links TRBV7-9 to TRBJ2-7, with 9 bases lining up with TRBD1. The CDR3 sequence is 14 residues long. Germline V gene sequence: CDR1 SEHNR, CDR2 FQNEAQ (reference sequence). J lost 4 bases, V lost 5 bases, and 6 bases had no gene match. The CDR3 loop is CASSAGTGIYEQYF. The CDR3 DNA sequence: TGTGCCAGCAGCGCCGGGACAGGGATTTACGAGCAGTACTTC.

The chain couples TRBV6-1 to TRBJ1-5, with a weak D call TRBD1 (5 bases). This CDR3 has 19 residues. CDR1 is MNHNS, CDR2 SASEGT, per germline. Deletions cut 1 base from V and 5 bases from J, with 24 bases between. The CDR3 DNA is TGTGCCAGCAGTGAAGTAAAAGGTTGGGACGGTAGCTCTTATCAGCCCCAGCATTTT. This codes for CASSEVKGWDGSSYQPQHF.

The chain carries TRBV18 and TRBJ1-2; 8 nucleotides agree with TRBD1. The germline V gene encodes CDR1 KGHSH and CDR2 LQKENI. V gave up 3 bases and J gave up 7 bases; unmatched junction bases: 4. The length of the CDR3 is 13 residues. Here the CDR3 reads CASSPPDRAGYTF. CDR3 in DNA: TGTGCCAGCTCACCCCCGGACAGGGCTGGCTACACCTTC.

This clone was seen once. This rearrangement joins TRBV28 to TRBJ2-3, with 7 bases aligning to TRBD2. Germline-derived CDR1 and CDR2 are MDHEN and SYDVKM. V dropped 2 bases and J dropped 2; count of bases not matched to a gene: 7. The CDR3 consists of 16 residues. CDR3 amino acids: CASSLTGLSFTDTQYF. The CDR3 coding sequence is TGTGCCAGCAGTTTAACGGGACTAAGTTTCACAGATACGCAGTATTTT.

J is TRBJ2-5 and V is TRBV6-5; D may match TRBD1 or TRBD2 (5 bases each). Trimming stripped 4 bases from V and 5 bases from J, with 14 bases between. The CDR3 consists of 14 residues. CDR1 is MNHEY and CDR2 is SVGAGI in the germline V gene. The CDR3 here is CASSSEGRRETQYF. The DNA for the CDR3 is TGTGCCAGCAGTTCTGAGGGGCGACGGGAGACCCAGTACTTC.

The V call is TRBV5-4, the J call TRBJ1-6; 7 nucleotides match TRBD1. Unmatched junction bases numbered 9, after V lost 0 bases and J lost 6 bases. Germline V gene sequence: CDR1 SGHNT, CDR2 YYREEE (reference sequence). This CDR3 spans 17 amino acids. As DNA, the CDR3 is TGTGCCAGCAGCTTGGCCCTGACCGGGACAGCTAATTCACCCCTCCACTTT. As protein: CASSLALTGTANSPLHF. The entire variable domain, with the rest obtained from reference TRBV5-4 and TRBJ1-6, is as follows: ETGVTQSPTHLIKTRGQQVTLRCSSQSGHNTVSWYQQALGQGPQFIFQYYREEENGRGNFPPRFSGLQFPNYSSELNVNALELDDSALYLCASSLALTGTANSPLHFGNGTRLTVT.

For the CDR3, the DNA is TGTGCCAGCAGCTTCCGAAGGGGTTTGCGGGGCACAGATACGCAGTATTTT. Translated: CASSFRRGLRGTDTQYF. V usage is TRBV5-6 and J usage is TRBJ2-3, with D perhaps being TRBD1 or TRBD2 (5 bases each). V lost 2 bases and J 1 base, leaving 17 bases between the germline ends. From germline, CDR1 is SGHDT and CDR2 YYEEEE. The CDR3 runs 17 residues.

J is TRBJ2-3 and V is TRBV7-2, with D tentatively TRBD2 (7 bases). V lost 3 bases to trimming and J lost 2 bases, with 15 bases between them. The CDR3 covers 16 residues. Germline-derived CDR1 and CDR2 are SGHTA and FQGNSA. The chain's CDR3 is CASSFVGGANTDTQYF. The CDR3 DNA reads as TGTGCCAGCAGCTTTGTGGGGGGGGCCAACACAGATACGCAGTATTTT.

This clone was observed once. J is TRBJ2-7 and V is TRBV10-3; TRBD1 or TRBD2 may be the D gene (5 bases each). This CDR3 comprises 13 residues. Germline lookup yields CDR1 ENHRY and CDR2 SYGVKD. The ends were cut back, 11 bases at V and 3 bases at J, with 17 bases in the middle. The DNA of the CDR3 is TGTGCCTCAAACGGCAGGGCGGGCTACGAGCAGTACTTC. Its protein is CASNGRAGYEQYF.

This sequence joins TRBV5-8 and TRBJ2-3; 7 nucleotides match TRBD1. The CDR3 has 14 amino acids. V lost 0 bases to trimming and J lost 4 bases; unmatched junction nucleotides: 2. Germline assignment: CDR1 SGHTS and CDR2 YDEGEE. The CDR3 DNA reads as TGTGCCAGCAGCTTGGCGCAGGGGGCAGATACGCAGTATTTT. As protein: CASSLAQGADTQYF.

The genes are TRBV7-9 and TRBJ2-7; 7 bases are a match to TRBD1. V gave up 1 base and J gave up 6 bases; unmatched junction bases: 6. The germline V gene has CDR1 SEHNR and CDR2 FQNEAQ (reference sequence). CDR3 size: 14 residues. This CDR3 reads CASSLEMTGLEQYF. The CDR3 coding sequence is TGTGCCAGCAGCTTAGAGATGACAGGGCTCGAGCAGTACTTC.